The next 12 T cell receptor beta chains were all read from a single sample in a study of T-cell reconstitution after alpha-beta-depleted transplantation in children. For TCRbeta, the library was prepared with unique molecular identifiers. Each CDR3 protein is one row after TCRdb ran MiXCR on the PCR reads. The sample contains 300,000 to 350,000 distinct CDR3 sequences, about a quarter of which appear only once. The sequences come from PBMCs, mostly from graft donor cells, collected 180 days after TCRalphabeta/CD19-depleted stem cell transplant. These receptors came from a male patient under 18 who had a stem cell transplant for acute lymphoblastic leukemia, so the T cells may come from the graft donor.

With regard to this clonotype: At one end the junction does not follow the germline gene, possibly because of a read error. The CDR3 nucleotides are TGTACCAGCAGCTTGGGGGCAGATACGCAGTATTTT. It specifies CTSSLGADTQYF. The V gene is TRBV5-5, the J gene TRBJ2-3, with D perhaps matching TRBD1 or TRBD2 (5 bases each). Germline values: CDR1 SGHKS, CDR2 YYEKEE (reference sequence). The CDR3 covers 12 residues.

This clonotype came up a few times. The rearrangement links TRBV9 to TRBJ2-6; the D is unclear. Trimming took off 6 bases at V and 0 bases at J, with 19 bases between the two ends. Germline CDR1 SGDLS, CDR2 YYNGEE. CDR3 length: 18 amino acids. The CDR3 protein is CASKDPSEGLSGANVLTF. As DNA, the CDR3 is TGTGCCAGCAAGGACCCCTCAGAAGGCCTCTCTGGGGCCAACGTCCTGACTTTC.

The V and J genes are TRBV19 and TRBJ2-1, with D unclear. The germline gives CDR1 LNHDA, CDR2 SQIVND (reference sequence). Trimming removed 6 bases at V and 6 bases at J, with 12 bases between. The length of the CDR3 is 13 residues. CDR3 DNA sequence: TGTGCCAGTAGCCTTTGGGCCCCCAATGAGCAGTTCTTC. Its translation: CASSLWAPNEQFF.

This chain connects TRBV29-1 to TRBJ1-2; D is perhaps TRBD1 (5 bases). The CDR3 contains 13 residues. The germline V gene has CDR1 SQVTM and CDR2 ANQGSEA. V was shortened by 0 bases and J by 6 bases, with 11 bases between the two germline ends. The CDR3 is CSVEDTGVNGYTF. In DNA form, the CDR3 reads TGCAGCGTTGAAGATACGGGGGTTAATGGCTACACCTTC.

The V call is TRBV7-2, the J call TRBJ2-7; 8 bases are shared with TRBD2. Germline CDR1 reads SGHTA; CDR2 reads FQGNSA. The trim removed 4 bases at V and 7 bases at J, leaving 12 bases unmatched. The CDR3 spans 15 residues. The CDR3 nucleotides are TGTGCCAGCAGCTCCCCTTCGGGAGGGCCTAGGGAGCAGTACTTC. This codes for CASSSPSGGPREQYF.

This clonotype was counted a few times. The gene calls are TRBV7-9 and TRBJ1-2; D unclear. Germline V gives CDR1 SEHNR, CDR2 FQNEAQ (reference sequence). Trimming removed 3 bases from V and 8 bases from J, with 13 bases in between. This CDR3 has 13 amino acids. CDR3 coding DNA: TGTGCCAGCAGCTTTTCGAGGGAGCGGGGCTACACCTTC. This sequence encodes CASSFSRERGYTF. Combining the CDR3 with reference TRBV7-9 and TRBJ1-2 gives the whole variable domain DTGVSQNPRHKITKRGQNVTFRCDPISEHNRLYWYRQTLGQGPEFLTYFQNEAQLEKSRLLSDRFSAERPKGSFSTLEIQRTEQGDSAMYLCASSFSRERGYTFGSGTRLTVV.

The chain uses TRBV7-2 and TRBJ1-1; D gene unclear. Germline CDR1 and CDR2: SGHTA and FQGNSA. The CDR3 has 16 amino acids. V dropped 1 base and J dropped 1 base, with 13 bases sitting between them. The CDR3 DNA reads as TGTGCCAGCAGCTTAGTGGCTAAGACACCGAACACTGAAGCTTTCTTT. It translates to CASSLVAKTPNTEAFF.

Many counts were recorded for this clonotype. The rearrangement uses TRBV7-9 and TRBJ2-4; 8 bases are shared with TRBD1. Germline loops: CDR1 SEHNR, CDR2 FQNEAQ (reference sequence). V was pared by 1 base and J by 7 bases, with 3 bases of the junction left unmatched. The CDR3 totals 14 residues. Here the CDR3 reads CASSLEAGGNIQYF. DNA for the CDR3: TGTGCCAGCAGCTTAGAGGCAGGGGGCAACATTCAGTACTTC.

The rearrangement joins TRBV9 to TRBJ2-7; D is perhaps TRBD2 (6 bases). From germline, CDR1 is SGDLS and CDR2 YYNGEE. There are 14 residues in the CDR3. Between the trimmed V and J ends, which lost 3 bases and 3 bases, there was a span of 13 bases. CDR3: CASSASVGNYEQYF. For the CDR3, the DNA is TGTGCCAGCAGCGCTAGCGTCGGAAACTACGAGCAGTACTTC. Drawing the rest from reference TRBV9 and TRBJ2-7, the complete variable domain is DSGVTQTPKHLITATGQRVTLRCSPRSGDLSVYWYQQSLDQGLQFLIQYYNGEERAKGNILERFSAQQFPDLHSELNLSSLELGDSALYFCASSASVGNYEQYFGPGTRLTVT.

This clonotype was counted between two and nine times. The chain joins TRBV24-1 to TRBJ1-3; no definite D call. CDR1 and CDR2 from the germline V gene are KGHDR and SFDVKD. Trimming pared 6 bases from V and 7 bases from J, leaving 6 bases between. The CDR3 is made up of 11 amino acids. The CDR3, as DNA: TGTGCCACCAGTAAGGAGAACACCATATATTTT. Encoded protein: CATSKENTIYF.

This clonotype has only a few counts. The chain combines TRBV5-1 with TRBJ2-3; D gene ambiguous. The germline V and J ends were trimmed by 1 base and 6 bases, with 12 bases remaining between them. Germline-derived CDR1 and CDR2 are SGHRS and YFSETQ. CDR3 size: 14 residues. CDR3 protein: CASSLRAAIDTQYF. CDR3 sequence (DNA): TGCGCCAGCAGCTTGAGGGCAGCCATTGATACGCAGTATTTT. Supplemented by reference TRBV5-1 and TRBJ2-3, the full variable domain reads KAGVTQTPRYLIKTRGQQVTLSCSPISGHRSVSWYQQTPGQGLQFLFEYFSETQRNKGNFPGRFSGRQFSNSRSEMNVSTLELGDSALYLCASSLRAAIDTQYFGPGTRLTVL.

This clonotype has a count of ten or more. This chain uses TRBV5-1 with TRBJ2-3; no firm D call. Trimming left V 2 bases short and J 0 bases short, with 10 bases between. This CDR3 contains 15 residues. Germline V CDR1 and CDR2: SGHRS, YFSETQ. In DNA, the CDR3 is TGCGCCAGCAGCTTCCCGCGTGAAAGCACAGATACGCAGTATTTT. This gives the protein CASSFPRESTDTQYF. Filled out from reference TRBV5-1 and TRBJ2-3, the complete variable domain reads KAGVTQTPRYLIKTRGQQVTLSCSPISGHRSVSWYQQTPGQGLQFLFEYFSETQRNKGNFPGRFSGRQFSNSRSEMNVSTLELGDSALYLCASSFPRESTDTQYFGPGTRLTVL.